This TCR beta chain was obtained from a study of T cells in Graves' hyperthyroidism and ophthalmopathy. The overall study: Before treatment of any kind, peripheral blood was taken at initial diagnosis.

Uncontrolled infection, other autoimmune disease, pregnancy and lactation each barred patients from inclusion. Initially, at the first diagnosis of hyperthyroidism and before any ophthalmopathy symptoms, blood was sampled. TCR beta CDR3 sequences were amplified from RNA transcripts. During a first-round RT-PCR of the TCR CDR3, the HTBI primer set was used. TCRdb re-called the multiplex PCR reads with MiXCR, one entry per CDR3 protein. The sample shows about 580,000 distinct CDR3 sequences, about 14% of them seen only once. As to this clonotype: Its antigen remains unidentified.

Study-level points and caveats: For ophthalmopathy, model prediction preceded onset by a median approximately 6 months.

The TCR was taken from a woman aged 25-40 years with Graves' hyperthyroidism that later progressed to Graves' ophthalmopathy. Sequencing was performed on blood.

CDR3 bases: TGTGCCAGCAGCCCGCTATTTTATAGGGTGGATATAAGGACTGAAGCTTTCTTT. It specifies CASSPLFYRVDIRTEAFF. This sequence joins TRBV14 and TRBJ1-1; D ambiguous. The CDR3 is 18 amino acids. Germline V gene lookup returns CDR1 SGHDN and CDR2 FVKESK. The V end was cut by 4 bases, the J end by 5 bases, with 26 bases between.